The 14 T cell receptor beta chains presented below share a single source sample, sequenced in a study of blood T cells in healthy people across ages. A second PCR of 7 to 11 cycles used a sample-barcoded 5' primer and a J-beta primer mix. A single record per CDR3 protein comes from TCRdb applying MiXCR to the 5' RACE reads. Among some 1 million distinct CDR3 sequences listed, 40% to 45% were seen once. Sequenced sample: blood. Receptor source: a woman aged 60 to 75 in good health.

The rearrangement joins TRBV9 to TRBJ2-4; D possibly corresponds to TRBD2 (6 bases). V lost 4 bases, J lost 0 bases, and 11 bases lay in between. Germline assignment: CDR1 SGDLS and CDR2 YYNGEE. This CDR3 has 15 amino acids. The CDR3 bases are TGTGCCAGCAGCCCACCGGGACTAGCCAAAAACATTCAGTACTTC. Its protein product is CASSPPGLAKNIQYF.

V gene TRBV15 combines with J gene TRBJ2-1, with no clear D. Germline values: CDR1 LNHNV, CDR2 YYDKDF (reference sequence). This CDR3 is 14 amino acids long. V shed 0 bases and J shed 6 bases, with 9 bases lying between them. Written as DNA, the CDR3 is TGTGCCACCAGCAGAGACCTCCGGTTCAATGAGCAGTTCTTC. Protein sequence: CATSRDLRFNEQFF.

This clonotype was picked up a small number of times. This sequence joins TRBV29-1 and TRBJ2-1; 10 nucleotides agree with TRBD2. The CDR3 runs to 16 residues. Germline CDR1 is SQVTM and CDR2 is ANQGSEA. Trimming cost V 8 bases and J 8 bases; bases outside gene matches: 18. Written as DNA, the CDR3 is TGCAGCCTTGGGGGAAAAGCGGGAGGGCCTTTCGATGAGCAGTTCTTC. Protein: CSLGGKAGGPFDEQFF.

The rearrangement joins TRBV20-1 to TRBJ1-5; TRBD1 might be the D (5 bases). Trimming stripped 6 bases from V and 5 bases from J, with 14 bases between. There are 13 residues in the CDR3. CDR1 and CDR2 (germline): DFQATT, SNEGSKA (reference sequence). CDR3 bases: TGCAGTGCGAGACACAGGATCGATCAGCCCCAGCATTTT. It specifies CSARHRIDQPQHF.

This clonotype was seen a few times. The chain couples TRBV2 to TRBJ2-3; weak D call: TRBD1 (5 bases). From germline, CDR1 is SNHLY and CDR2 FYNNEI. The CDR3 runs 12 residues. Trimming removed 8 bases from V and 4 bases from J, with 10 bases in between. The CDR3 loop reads CASRQWPDTQYF. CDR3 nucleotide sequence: TGTGCCAGCCGACAGTGGCCAGATACGCAGTATTTT.

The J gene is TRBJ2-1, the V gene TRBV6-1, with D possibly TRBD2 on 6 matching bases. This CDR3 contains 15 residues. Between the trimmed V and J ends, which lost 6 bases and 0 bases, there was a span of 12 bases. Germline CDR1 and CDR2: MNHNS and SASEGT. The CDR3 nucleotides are TGTGCCAGCAGATTTATGACTAGCTCCTACAATGAGCAGTTCTTC. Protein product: CASRFMTSSYNEQFF.

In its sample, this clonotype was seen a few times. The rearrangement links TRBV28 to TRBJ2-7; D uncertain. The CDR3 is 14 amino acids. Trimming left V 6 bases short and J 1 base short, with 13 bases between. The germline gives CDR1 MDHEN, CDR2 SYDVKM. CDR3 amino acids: CASSRVGDSYEQYF. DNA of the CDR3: TGTGCCAGCAGCCGAGTTGGGGATTCCTACGAGCAGTACTTC.

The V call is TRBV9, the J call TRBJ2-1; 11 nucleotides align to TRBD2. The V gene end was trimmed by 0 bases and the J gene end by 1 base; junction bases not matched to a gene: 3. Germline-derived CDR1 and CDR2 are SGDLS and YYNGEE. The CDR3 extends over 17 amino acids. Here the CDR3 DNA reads TGTGCCAGCAGCGTAGAACTAGCGGGGGATTCCTACAATGAGCAGTTCTTC. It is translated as CASSVELAGDSYNEQFF.

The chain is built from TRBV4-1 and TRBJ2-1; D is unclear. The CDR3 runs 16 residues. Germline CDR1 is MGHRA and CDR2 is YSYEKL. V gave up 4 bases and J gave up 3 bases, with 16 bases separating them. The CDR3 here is CASSRGSGGLYNEQFF. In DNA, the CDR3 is TGCGCCAGCAGCCGGGGTTCCGGCGGCCTCTACAATGAGCAGTTCTTC.

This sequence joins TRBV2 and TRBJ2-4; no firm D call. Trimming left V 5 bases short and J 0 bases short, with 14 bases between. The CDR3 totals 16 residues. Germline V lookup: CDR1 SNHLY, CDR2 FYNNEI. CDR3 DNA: TGTGCCAGCAGTCAAGGACGGAGTCTAGCCAAAAACATTCAGTACTTC. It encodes CASSQGRSLAKNIQYF. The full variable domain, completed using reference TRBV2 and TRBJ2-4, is EPEVTQTPSHQVTQMGQEVILRCVPISNHLYFYWYRQILGQKVEFLVSFYNNEISEKSEIFDDQFSVERPDGSNFTLKIRSTKLEDSAMYFCASSQGRSLAKNIQYFGAGTRLSVL.

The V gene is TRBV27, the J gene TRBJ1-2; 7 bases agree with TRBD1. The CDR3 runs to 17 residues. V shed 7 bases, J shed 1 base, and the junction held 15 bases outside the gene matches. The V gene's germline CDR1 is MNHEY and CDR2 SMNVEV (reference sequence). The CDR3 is CASKALRRDSNNYGYTF. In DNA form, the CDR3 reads TGTGCCAGCAAAGCCTTGAGGAGGGACAGCAATAACTATGGCTACACCTTC.

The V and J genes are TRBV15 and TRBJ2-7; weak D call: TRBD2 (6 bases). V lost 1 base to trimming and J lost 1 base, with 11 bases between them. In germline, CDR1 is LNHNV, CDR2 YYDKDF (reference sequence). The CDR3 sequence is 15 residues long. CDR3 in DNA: TGTGCCACCAGCAGAGGGGTTGGAGGGTCCTACGAGCAGTACTTC. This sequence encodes CATSRGVGGSYEQYF.

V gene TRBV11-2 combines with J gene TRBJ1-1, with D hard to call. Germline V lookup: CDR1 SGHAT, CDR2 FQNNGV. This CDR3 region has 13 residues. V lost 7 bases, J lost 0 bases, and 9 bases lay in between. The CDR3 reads CASTLLMNTEAFF. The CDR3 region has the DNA TGTGCCAGCACTCTACTAATGAACACTGAAGCTTTCTTT.

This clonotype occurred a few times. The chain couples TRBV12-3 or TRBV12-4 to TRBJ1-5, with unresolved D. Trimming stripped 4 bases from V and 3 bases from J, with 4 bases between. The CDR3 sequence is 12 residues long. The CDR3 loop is CASSSDNQPQHF. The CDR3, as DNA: TGTGCCAGCAGTTCCGACAATCAGCCCCAGCATTTT.